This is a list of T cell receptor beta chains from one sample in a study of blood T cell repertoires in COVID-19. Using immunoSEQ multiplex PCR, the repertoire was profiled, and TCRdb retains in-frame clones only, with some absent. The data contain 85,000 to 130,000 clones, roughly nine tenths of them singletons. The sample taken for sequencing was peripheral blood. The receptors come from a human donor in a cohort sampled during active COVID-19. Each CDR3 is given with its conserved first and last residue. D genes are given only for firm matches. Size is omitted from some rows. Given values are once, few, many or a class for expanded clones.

CASGRSADTQYF	TGTGCCAGCGGTAGGAGTGCAGATACGCAGTATTTT	NA	TRBJ2-3	NA	TRBV9
CASSEGGTSTDTQYF	TGCGCCAGCAGTGAGGGGGGGACTAGCACAGATACGCAGTATTTT	few	TRBJ2-3	NA	TRBV10-1
CASIAGLSYNEQFF	TGTGCCAGCATCGCAGGACTATCGTACAATGAGCAGTTCTTC	few	TRBJ2-1	NA	TRBV2
CASRDRGLKMNTEAFF	TGTGCCAGCAGGGACAGGGGTTTAAAAATGAACACTGAAGCTTTCTTT	NA	TRBJ1-1	TRBD1	TRBV28
CASSQGTKETQYF	TGTGCCAGCAGCCAAGGAACAAAAGAGACCCAGTACTTC	NA	TRBJ2-5	NA	TRBV14
CASSEALGVPSPLHF	TGTGCCAGCAGTGAAGCGCTCGGGGTCCCCTCACCCCTCCACTTT	NA	TRBJ1-6	NA	TRBV6-1
CASSQATSSGIQYF	TGTGCCAGCAGCCAAGCCACTAGCAGCGGCATTCAGTACTTC	NA	TRBJ2-4	NA	TRBV14
CASSLGTGYSETQYF	TGTGCCAGCAGCTTAGGGACAGGGTATAGCGAGACCCAGTACTTC	NA	TRBJ2-5	TRBD1	TRBV7-9
CASSLAEGSSGNTIYF	TGTGCCAGCAGCTTGGCCGAGGGATCCTCTGGAAACACCATATATTTT	NA	TRBJ1-3	NA	TRBV5-6
CSASPAGGLLDTQYF	TGCAGTGCTAGTCCGGCGGGGGGCCTTTTAGATACGCAGTATTTT	NA	TRBJ2-3	TRBD2	TRBV20-1
CASSGSTGNYSPLHF	TGTGCCAGCAGCGGCTCCACGGGGAATTATTCACCCCTCCACTTT	NA	TRBJ1-6	NA	TRBV5-5
CASRQGGVENEQFF	TGTGCCAGCCGACAGGGAGGCGTGGAGAATGAGCAGTTCTTC	NA	TRBJ2-1	NA	TRBV19
CASRTSGANNEQFF	TGCGCCAGCAGAACTAGCGGGGCTAACAATGAGCAGTTCTTC	once	TRBJ2-1	TRBD2	TRBV5-1
CASAGGGKYEQYF	TGTGCCAGCGCCGGAGGGGGCAAGTACGAGCAGTACTTC	NA	TRBJ2-7	NA	TRBV6-5
CASSSNYGYTF	TGTGCCAGCAGCTCCAACTATGGCTACACCTTC	NA	TRBJ1-2	NA	TRBV12-3/TRBV12-4
CASNPGGNTQYF	TGTGCCAGCAACCCCGGAGGCAATACGCAGTATTTT	NA	TRBJ2-3	NA	TRBV2
CAWRRSSSPLHF	TGTGCCTGGAGACGGTCGAGTTCACCCCTCCACTTT	NA	TRBJ1-6	NA	TRBV30
CASWSAGELFF	TGTGCCAGTTGGAGCGCCGGGGAGCTGTTTTTT	NA	TRBJ2-2	NA	TRBV4-2
CASSLGQGGGRELFF	TGTGCCAGCAGCCTGGGACAGGGAGGGGGCCGGGAGCTGTTTTTT	NA	TRBJ2-2	TRBD1	TRBV14
CARIQGNTEAFF	TGTGCCAGGATACAGGGGAACACTGAAGCTTTCTTT	NA	TRBJ1-1	NA	TRBV19
CASSAAGSNTEAFF	TGCGCCAGCAGCGCTGCCGGGTCGAACACTGAAGCTTTCTTT	NA	TRBJ1-1	NA	TRBV5-1
CASSLASRGVGGYTF	TGTGCCAGCAGCTTAGCGTCCAGGGGGGTTGGGGGCTACACCTTC	NA	TRBJ1-2	TRBD1	TRBV7-8
CASSPPVGQGEGYTF	TGTGCCAGCAGCCCTCCTGTAGGGCAGGGCGAAGGCTACACCTTC	NA	TRBJ1-2	NA	TRBV4-2
CASSQLSGTSGGVTDTQYF	TGTGCCAGCAGCCAACTCTCTGGGACTAGCGGGGGAGTCACAGATACGCAGTATTTT	NA	TRBJ2-3	TRBD2	TRBV14
CASSILGQGNEKLFF	TGTGCCAGTAGTATCCTCGGACAGGGGAATGAAAAACTGTTTTTT	NA	TRBJ1-4	TRBD1	TRBV19
CASLAGQLTDTQYF	TGTGCCAGCCTTGCGGGACAGCTAACAGATACGCAGTATTTT	NA	TRBJ2-3	NA	TRBV6-6
CASSTVLGRLAGAREQYF	TGTGCCAGCAGTACTGTCTTGGGCCGGCTAGCGGGAGCAAGGGAGCAGTACTTC	NA	TRBJ2-7	TRBD2	TRBV27
CASSLELAGTDTQYF	TGCGCCAGCAGCTTGGAACTAGCGGGAACAGATACGCAGTATTTT	NA	TRBJ2-3	TRBD2	TRBV5-1
CASSDNRGGNTIYF	TGTGCCAGCAGTGACAACAGGGGCGGAAACACCATATATTTT	NA	TRBJ1-3	TRBD1	TRBV2
CASFWTSGGQETQYF	TGTGCCAGCTTTTGGACTAGCGGGGGCCAAGAGACCCAGTACTTC	NA	TRBJ2-5	TRBD2	TRBV18
CAKISKNRDRSSYEQYF	TGTGCCAAAATATCAAAGAACCGGGACAGGAGCTCCTACGAGCAGTACTTC	once	TRBJ2-7	TRBD1	TRBV24-1
CASSVSAGEAYEQYF	TGTGCCAGCAGCGTATCTGCCGGAGAGGCGTACGAGCAGTACTTC	NA	TRBJ2-7	NA	TRBV5-4
CASSFVNEQFF	TGCGCCAGCAGCTTCGTCAATGAGCAGTTCTTC	NA	TRBJ2-1	NA	TRBV5-1
CATSRGLGQGSEKLFF	TGTGCCACCAGCAGAGGGTTGGGGCAGGGAAGTGAAAAACTGTTTTTT	NA	TRBJ1-4	NA	TRBV15
CASKAATDTQYF	TGTGCCAGCAAGGCGGCCACAGATACGCAGTATTTT	once	TRBJ2-3	NA	TRBV6-5
CASSLQGMREKLFF	TGTGCCAGCAGTCTACAGGGAATGAGGGAAAAACTGTTTTTT	NA	TRBJ1-4	NA	TRBV7-8
CASSFRGYNEQFF	TGTGCCAGCAGCTTTCGGGGCTACAATGAGCAGTTCTTC	once	TRBJ2-1	NA	TRBV7-9
CASSTGHSNTEAFF	TGTGCCAGCAGCACGGGACACTCGAACACTGAAGCTTTCTTT	NA	TRBJ1-1	NA	TRBV5-4
CASSRPRGYGYTF	TGTGCCAGCAGCCGACCCAGGGGTTATGGCTACACCTTC	NA	TRBJ1-2	NA	TRBV3-1/TRBV3-2